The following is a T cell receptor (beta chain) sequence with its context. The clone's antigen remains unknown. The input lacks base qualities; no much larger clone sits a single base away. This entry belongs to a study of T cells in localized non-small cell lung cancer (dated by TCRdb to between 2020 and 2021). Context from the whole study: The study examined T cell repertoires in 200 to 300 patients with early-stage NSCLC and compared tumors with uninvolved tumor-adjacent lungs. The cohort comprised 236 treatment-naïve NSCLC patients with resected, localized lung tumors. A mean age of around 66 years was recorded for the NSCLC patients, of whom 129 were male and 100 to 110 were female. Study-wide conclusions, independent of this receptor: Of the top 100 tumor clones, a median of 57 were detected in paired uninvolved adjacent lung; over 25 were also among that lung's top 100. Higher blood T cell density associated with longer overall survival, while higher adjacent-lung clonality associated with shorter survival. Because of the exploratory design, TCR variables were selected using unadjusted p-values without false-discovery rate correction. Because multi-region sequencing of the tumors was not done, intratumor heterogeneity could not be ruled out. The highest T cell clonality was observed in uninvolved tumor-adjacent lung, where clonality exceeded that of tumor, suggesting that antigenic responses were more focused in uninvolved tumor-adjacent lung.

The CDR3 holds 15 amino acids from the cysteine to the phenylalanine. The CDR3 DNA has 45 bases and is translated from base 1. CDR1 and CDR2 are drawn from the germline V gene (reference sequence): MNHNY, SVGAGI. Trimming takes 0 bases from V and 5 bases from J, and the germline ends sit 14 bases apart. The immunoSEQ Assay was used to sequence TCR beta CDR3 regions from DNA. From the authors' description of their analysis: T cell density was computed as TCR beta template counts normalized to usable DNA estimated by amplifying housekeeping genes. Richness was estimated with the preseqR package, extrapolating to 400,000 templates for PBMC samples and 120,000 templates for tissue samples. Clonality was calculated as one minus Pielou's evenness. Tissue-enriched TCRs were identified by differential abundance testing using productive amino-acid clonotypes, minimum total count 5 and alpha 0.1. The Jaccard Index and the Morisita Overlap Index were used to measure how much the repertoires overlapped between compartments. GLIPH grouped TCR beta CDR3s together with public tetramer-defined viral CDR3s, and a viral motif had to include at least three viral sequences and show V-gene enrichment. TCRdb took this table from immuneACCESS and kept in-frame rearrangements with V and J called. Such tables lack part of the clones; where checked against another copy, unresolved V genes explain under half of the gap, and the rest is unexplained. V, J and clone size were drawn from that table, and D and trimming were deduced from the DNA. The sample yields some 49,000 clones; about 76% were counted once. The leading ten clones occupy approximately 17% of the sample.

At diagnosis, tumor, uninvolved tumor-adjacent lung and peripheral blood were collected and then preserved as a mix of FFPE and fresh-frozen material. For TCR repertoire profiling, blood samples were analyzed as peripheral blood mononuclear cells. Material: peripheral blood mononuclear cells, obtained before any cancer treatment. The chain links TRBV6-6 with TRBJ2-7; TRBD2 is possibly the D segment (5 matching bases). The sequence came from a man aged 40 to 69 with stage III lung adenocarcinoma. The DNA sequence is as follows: TGTGCCAGCAGTTACTCGGGAACACTAGGAAACGAGCAGTACTTC. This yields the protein CASSYSGTLGNEQYF.